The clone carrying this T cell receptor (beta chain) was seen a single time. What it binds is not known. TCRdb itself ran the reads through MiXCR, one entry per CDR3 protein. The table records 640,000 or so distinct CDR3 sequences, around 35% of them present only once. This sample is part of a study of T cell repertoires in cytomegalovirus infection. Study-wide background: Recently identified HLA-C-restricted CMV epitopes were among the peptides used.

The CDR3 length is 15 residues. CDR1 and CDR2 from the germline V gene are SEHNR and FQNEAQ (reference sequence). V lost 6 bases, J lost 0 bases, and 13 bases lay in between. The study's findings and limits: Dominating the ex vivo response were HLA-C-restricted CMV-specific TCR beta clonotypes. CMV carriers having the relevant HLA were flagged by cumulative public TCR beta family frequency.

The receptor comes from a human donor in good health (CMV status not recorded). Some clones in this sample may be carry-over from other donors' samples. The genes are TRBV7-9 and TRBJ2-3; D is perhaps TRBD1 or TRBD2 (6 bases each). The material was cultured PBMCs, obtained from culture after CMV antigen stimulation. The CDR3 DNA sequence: TGTGCCAGCAGGGGGGGCAGGTACAGCACAGATACGCAGTATTTT. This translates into CASRGGRYSTDTQYF. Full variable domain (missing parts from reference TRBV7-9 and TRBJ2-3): DTGVSQNPRHKITKRGQNVTFRCDPISEHNRLYWYRQTLGQGPEFLTYFQNEAQLEKSRLLSDRFSAERPKGSFSTLEIQRTEQGDSAMYLCASRGGRYSTDTQYFGPGTRLTVL.